This T cell receptor beta chain was sequenced during a study of CD8+ T cells in alopecia areata. The investigators collected lesional scalp punch biopsies and peripheral blood from alopecia areata patients. PBMCs were stained for CD3, CD4 and CD8, and CD4+ and CD8+ T cells were sorted. Sequencing relied on a cDNA template that was reverse transcribed from extracted RNA. Method: immunoSEQ multiplex PCR; TCRdb's copy keeps in-frame clones and lacks some. The repertoire holds roughly 150,000 clones, with around 87% as singletons. This clonotype was sampled from a human donor with alopecia areata. The source was CD8+ T cells sorted from blood, collected at week 0.

The CDR3: CASSLQRGVDTEAFF. In nucleotides, the CDR3 is TGCGCCAGCAGCTTGCAGAGGGGAGTAGACACTGAAGCTTTCTTT. This chain uses TRBV5-1 with TRBJ1-1, with D perhaps matching TRBD1 (5 bases). The CDR3 length is 15 residues. Germline CDR1 is SGHRS and CDR2 is YFSETQ. The V gene lost 1 base and the J gene lost 3 bases, with 13 bases spanning the gap. The full variable domain, rest sourced from reference TRBV5-1 and TRBJ1-1, is KAGVTQTPRYLIKTRGQQVTLSCSPISGHRSVSWYQQTPGQGLQFLFEYFSETQRNKGNFPGRFSGRQFSNSRSEMNVSTLELGDSALYLCASSLQRGVDTEAFFGQGTRLTVV.